This is a list of T cell receptor beta chains from one sample in a study of CD8+CD57+ T cells in acquired aplastic anemia. TCRdb recomputed calls from the reads with MiXCR, one row per CDR3 protein. The table has about 160,000 distinct CDR3 sequences, 40% to 60% seen once. The sequenced sample consisted of sorted CD4+, CD8+, or CD8+CD57+ T cells (not recorded which) from PBMCs. Receptors were obtained from a human donor with aplastic anemia. CDR3s leave out the opening cysteine and the closing phenylalanine or tryptophan. The order of the fields is V gene, J gene, CDR3 protein.

>TRBV9|TRBJ2-7
ASSLSTGAGEQY
>TRBV2|TRBJ2-7
ASSLSDRAYEQY
>TRBV14|TRBJ2-1
ASSRLVYNEQF
>TRBV20-1|TRBJ1-4
STGGNNEKLF
>TRBV19|TRBJ2-7
ASSWTARYEQY
>TRBV6-1|TRBJ2-1
ASSTQTERINNEQF
>TRBV18|TRBJ1-2
ASSPGIKDRGRDGYT
>TRBV9|TRBJ1-6
ASSAGQGLNSPLH
>TRBV7-2|TRBJ1-5
ASSLGPIQPQH
>TRBV19|TRBJ2-2
ASNGGELF
>TRBV27|TRBJ2-6
ASSLAGANVLT
>TRBV7-3|TRBJ2-1
ASSWDSQTEQF
>TRBV19|TRBJ1-1
ASSIPSEAF
>TRBV2|TRBJ2-5
ASRKAGLALQETQY
>TRBV7-9|TRBJ1-1
ASSLENSRTEAF
>TRBV9|TRBJ2-2
ASSEGLNTGELF
>TRBV6-1|TRBJ2-3
ASTMGVDTQY
>TRBV9|TRBJ2-5
ASSVGLTQY
>TRBV6-5|TRBJ2-7
ASSYLDTGPYEQY
>TRBV7-2|TRBJ1-5
ASSLMTGLNQPQH
>TRBV29-1|TRBJ1-2
SVVMGGGYGYT
>TRBV24-1|TRBJ2-1
ATSESGRENNEQF
>TRBV7-8|TRBJ1-2
ASSANLYGYT
>TRBV15|TRBJ2-7
ATSRVEGAESYEQY
>TRBV29-1|TRBJ2-3
STRRGHGTDTQY
>TRBV11-2|TRBJ2-3
ASSLGSSGVFTDTQY
>TRBV10-3|TRBJ1-3
AISESGGGNTIY
>TRBV7-9|TRBJ2-7
ASRGGTGGEQY
>TRBV6-1|TRBJ2-1
ASSGLAGGMNEQF
>TRBV2|TRBJ1-2
ASSERRGRMDYGYT
>TRBV3-1|TRBJ1-2
ASSQFDRAPYGYT
>TRBV5-1|TRBJ2-4
ASSFSGLTAAKNIQY
>TRBV27|TRBJ1-2
ASSLSRGSYGYT
>TRBV6-5|TRBJ2-2
ASSYSPGKNTGELF
>TRBV30|TRBJ2-7
AWTPGLKPYEQY
>TRBV9|TRBJ2-3
ASSVGLADFPDTQY
>TRBV19|TRBJ1-6
ASSWDRGNSPLH
>TRBV29-1|TRBJ1-5
SVTGGGYGETQH
>TRBV7-9|TRBJ2-7
ASSTPGVNEQY
>TRBV20-1|TRBJ1-5
SARESTVNQPQH
>TRBV7-3|TRBJ1-5
ASSLGHNQPQH
>TRBV9|TRBJ1-4
ASSAVKGQQNEKLF
>TRBV10-3|TRBJ1-1
ASRGPGEAF
>TRBV29-1|TRBJ2-3
SVAVEGTDTQY
>TRBV29-1|TRBJ2-1
SVEGSPHEQF